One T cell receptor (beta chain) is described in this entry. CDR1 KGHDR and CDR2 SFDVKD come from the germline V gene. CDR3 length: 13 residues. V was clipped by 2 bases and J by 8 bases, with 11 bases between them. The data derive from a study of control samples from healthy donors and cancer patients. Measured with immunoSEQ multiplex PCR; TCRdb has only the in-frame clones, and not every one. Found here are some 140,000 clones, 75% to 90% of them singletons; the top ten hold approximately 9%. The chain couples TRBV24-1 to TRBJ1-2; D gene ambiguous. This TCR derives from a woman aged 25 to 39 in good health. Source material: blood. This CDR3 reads CATSDSAGRGYTF. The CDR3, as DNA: TGTGCCACCAGTGATTCAGCGGGTAGGGGCTACACCTTC.